This entry describes one TCR beta chain. This sample is drawn from a study of blood T cell repertoires in COVID-19. The CDR3 has 16 residues. From germline, CDR1 is MGHRA and CDR2 YSYEKL. V lost 1 base, J lost 5 bases, and 7 bases stayed unmatched. The repertoire was sequenced with immunoSEQ multiplex PCR; TCRdb's copy has only in-frame clones and lacks some. The sample includes 320,000 or so clones, roughly 87% of them seen just once. Participant-reported clinical history was the basis for cohort assignment. The V gene is TRBV4-1, the J gene TRBJ2-5; 10 bases align to TRBD2. The TCR comes from a woman in her 30s who had recovered from COVID-19. Source material: PBMCs or T cells enriched from blood (not recorded which). The CDR3 DNA follows: TGCGCCAGCAGCCAAGTAGAGCGGGGGGGCCGGGAGACCCAGTACTTC. It codes for CASSQVERGGRETQYF.